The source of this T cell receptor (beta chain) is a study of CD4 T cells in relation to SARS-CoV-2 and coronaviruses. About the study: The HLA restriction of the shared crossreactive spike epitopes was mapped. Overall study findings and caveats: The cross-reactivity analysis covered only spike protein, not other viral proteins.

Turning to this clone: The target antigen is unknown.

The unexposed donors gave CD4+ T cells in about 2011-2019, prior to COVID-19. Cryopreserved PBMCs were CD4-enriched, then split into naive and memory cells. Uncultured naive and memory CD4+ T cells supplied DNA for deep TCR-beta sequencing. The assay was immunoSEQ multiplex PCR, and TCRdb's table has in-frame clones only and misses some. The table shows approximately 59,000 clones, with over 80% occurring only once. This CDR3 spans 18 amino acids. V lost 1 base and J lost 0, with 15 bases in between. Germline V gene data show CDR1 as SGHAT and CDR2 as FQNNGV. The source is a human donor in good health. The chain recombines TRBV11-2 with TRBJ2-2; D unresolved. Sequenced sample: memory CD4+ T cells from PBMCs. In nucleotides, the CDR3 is TGTGCCAGCAGCTTAGTTGGTAGGGTGTTGTCGAACACCGGGGAGCTGTTTTTT. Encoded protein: CASSLVGRVLSNTGELFF.